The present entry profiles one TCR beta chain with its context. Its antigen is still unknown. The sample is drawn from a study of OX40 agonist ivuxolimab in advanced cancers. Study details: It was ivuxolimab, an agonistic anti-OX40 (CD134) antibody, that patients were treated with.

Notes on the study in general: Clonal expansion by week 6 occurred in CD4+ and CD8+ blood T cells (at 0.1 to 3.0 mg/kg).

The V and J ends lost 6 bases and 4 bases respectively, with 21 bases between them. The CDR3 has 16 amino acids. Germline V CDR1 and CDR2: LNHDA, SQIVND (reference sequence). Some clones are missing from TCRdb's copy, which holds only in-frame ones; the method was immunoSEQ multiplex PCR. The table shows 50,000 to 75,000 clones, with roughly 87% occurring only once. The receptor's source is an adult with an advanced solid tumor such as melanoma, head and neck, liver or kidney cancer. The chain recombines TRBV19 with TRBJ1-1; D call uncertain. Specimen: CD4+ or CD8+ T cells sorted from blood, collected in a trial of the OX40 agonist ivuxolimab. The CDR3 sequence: CASRSVRYGSATEAFF. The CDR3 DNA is TGTGCCAGTAGATCCGTCCGGTACGGGTCGGCCACTGAAGCTTTCTTT.